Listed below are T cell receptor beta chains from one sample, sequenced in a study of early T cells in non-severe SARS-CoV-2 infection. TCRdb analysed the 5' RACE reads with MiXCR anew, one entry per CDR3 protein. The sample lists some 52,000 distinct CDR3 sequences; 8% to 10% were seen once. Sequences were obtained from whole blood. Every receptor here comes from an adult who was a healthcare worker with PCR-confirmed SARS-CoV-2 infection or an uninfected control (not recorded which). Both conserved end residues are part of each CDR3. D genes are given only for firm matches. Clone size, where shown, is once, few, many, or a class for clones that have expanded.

CDR3: CASSNRQGRIYGYTF; DNA: TGTGCCAGCAGTAACAGACAGGGGCGAATTTATGGCTACACCTTC; size: many; J: TRBJ1-2; D: TRBD1; V: TRBV6-2/TRBV6-3
CDR3: CASSPAQVTIEQFF; DNA: TGTGCCAGCAGCCCGGCCCAGGTTACGATTGAGCAGTTCTTC; size: -; J: TRBJ2-1; D: -; V: TRBV12-3/TRBV12-4
CDR3: CSARGQGSGLSGNTIYF; DNA: TGCAGTGCTAGGGGACAGGGAAGCGGATTGTCTGGAAACACCATATATTTT; size: -; J: TRBJ1-3; D: TRBD1; V: TRBV20-1
CDR3: CSTRDTGLTYEQFF; DNA: TGCAGTACCCGGGACACCGGACTTACATATGAGCAGTTCTTC; size: -; J: TRBJ2-1; D: -; V: TRBV20-1
CDR3: CASSLGDRGPQETQYF; DNA: TGTGCCAGCAGCTTAGGGGACAGGGGACCTCAAGAGACCCAGTACTTC; size: many; J: TRBJ2-5; D: TRBD1; V: TRBV11-2
CDR3: CSERGYSYNEQFF; DNA: TGCAGTGAGCGGGGGTATTCCTACAATGAGCAGTTCTTC; size: few; J: TRBJ2-1; D: TRBD2; V: TRBV20-1
CDR3: CASSQTTGVSTNSGANVLTF; DNA: TGTGCCAGCAGCCAAACGACAGGAGTCTCAACAAACTCTGGGGCCAACGTCCTGACTTTC; size: -; J: TRBJ2-6; D: -; V: TRBV3-2
CDR3: CASSIGWDRHNEQFF; DNA: TGTGCCAGTAGTATAGGATGGGACCGCCACAATGAGCAGTTCTTC; size: -; J: TRBJ2-1; D: -; V: TRBV19
CDR3: CSVAFIGRDYEQYF; DNA: TGCAGCGTCGCCTTCATTGGACGAGACTACGAGCAGTACTTC; size: many; J: TRBJ2-7; D: -; V: TRBV29-1
CDR3: CASSYGGLNTEAFF; DNA: TGTGCCAGCAGTTACGGGGGGCTTAACACTGAAGCTTTCTTT; size: few; J: TRBJ1-1; D: -; V: TRBV6-5
CDR3: CASSDPGLAGTYEQYF; DNA: TGTGCCAGCAGTGATCCCGGACTAGCGGGAACCTACGAGCAGTACTTC; size: -; J: TRBJ2-7; D: TRBD2; V: TRBV25-1
CDR3: CASRVQGGTEAFF; DNA: TGTGCCAGCAGAGTACAGGGCGGGACTGAAGCTTTCTTT; size: -; J: TRBJ1-1; D: -; V: TRBV6-6
CDR3: CASSLNRGGQYYEQYF; DNA: TGTGCCAGCTCACTGAACCGAGGGGGACAGTACTACGAGCAGTACTTC; size: -; J: TRBJ2-7; D: TRBD1; V: TRBV18
CDR3: CASSEWEAGAGETQYF; DNA: TGTGCCAGCAGTGAATGGGAAGCGGGGGCTGGTGAGACCCAGTACTTC; size: -; J: TRBJ2-5; D: TRBD2; V: TRBV25-1
CDR3: CASSFLGTDTQYF; DNA: TGTGCCAGCAGCTTTTTGGGCACAGATACGCAGTATTTT; size: -; J: TRBJ2-3; D: -; V: TRBV7-3
CDR3: CASSQERGAEQFF; DNA: TGTGCCAGCAGCCAAGAGCGGGGGGCTGAGCAGTTCTTC; size: many; J: TRBJ2-1; D: TRBD2; V: TRBV7-6
CDR3: CASSGRLSNTEAFF; DNA: TGTGCCAGCAGCGGCAGGCTTTCGAACACTGAAGCTTTCTTT; size: -; J: TRBJ1-1; D: -; V: TRBV7-2
CDR3: CASSLKGSGGQRDEQFF; DNA: TGTGCCAGCAGCTTAAAGGGCTCGGGTGGTCAAAGGGATGAGCAGTTCTTC; size: few; J: TRBJ2-1; D: -; V: TRBV11-2
CDR3: CASSLAARQGGEKLFF; DNA: TGTGCCAGCAGCTTAGCCGCGAGACAGGGTGGAGAAAAACTGTTTTTT; size: -; J: TRBJ1-4; D: TRBD1; V: TRBV7-2
CDR3: CASTAGTSGRDGETQYF; DNA: TGTGCCAGCACGGCCGGGACTAGCGGGAGGGACGGGGAGACCCAGTACTTC; size: many; J: TRBJ2-5; D: TRBD2; V: TRBV6-6
CDR3: CSARDSSRFWETQYF; DNA: TGCAGTGCTAGAGATTCTAGTAGATTTTGGGAGACCCAGTACTTC; size: -; J: TRBJ2-5; D: -; V: TRBV20-1
CDR3: CASSPSGGADTQYF; DNA: TGTGCCAGCAGCCCTTCAGGGGGCGCAGATACGCAGTATTTT; size: many; J: TRBJ2-3; D: TRBD1; V: TRBV7-2
CDR3: CASSLLDRPYNEQFF; DNA: TGTGCCAGTAGTCTCCTGGACAGGCCATACAATGAGCAGTTCTTC; size: few; J: TRBJ2-1; D: TRBD1; V: TRBV19